The 19 T cell receptor beta chains below were found in one sample sequenced in a study of T cells in Graves' hyperthyroidism and ophthalmopathy. The CDR3 regions of TCR beta were amplified from RNA transcripts. TCR CDR3 regions were first amplified by RT-PCR with HTBI primers. MiXCR, applied by TCRdb to the multiplex PCR reads, yields one record per CDR3 protein. Of 730,000 or so distinct CDR3 sequences in the sample, around 20% were seen once. The sequenced material came from blood. The origin of the receptors is a woman in her forties or fifties with Graves' hyperthyroidism that later progressed to Graves' ophthalmopathy.

J is TRBJ1-3 and V is TRBV12-3 or TRBV12-4, with D hard to call. This CDR3 is built from 17 residues. V was pared by 6 bases and J by 1 base, with 19 bases between. The CDR3 DNA is TGTGCCAGCAGCCGAACCCTTACCACGCCATCTGGAAACACCATATATTTT. It specifies CASSRTLTTPSGNTIYF.

The table lists this clonotype with many counts. The rearrangement uses TRBV12-5 and TRBJ2-3; TRBD2 matches 13 bases. CDR3 size: 15 residues. Germline trimming cut 6 bases from V and 5 bases from J; bases unmatched to any gene: 5. In germline, CDR1 is LGHNT, CDR2 FRNRAP. DNA for the CDR3: TGTGCTAGTGGCCCCGGACTAGCGGGGGAAGATACGCAGTATTTT. Protein sequence: CASGPGLAGEDTQYF.

This clonotype was picked up a small number of times. The V call is TRBV20-1, the J call TRBJ2-1; D remains unclear. CDR1 is DFQATT, CDR2 SNEGSKA, per germline (reference sequence). The CDR3 loop spans 9 amino acids. The V end was cut by 3 bases, the J end by 7 bases, with 1 base between. The DNA for the CDR3 is TGCAGTGCTAGGAATGAGCAGTTCTTC. It yields the protein CSARNEQFF.

This clonotype occurred a few times. The V and J genes are TRBV12-3 or TRBV12-4 and TRBJ1-5; unclear D gene. Trimming shortened V by 3 bases and J by 0 bases, and 6 bases separated the two germline ends. There are 14 residues in the CDR3. CDR3 sequence (DNA): TGTGCCAGCAGTTTTTTTAATAGCAATCAGCCCCAGCATTTT. It is translated as CASSFFNSNQPQHF.

The CDR3 coding sequence is TGCAGTGCTAGAGATAAGGACAGGGCCGGGGAGACCCAGTACTTC. Encoded protein: CSARDKDRAGETQYF. V is TRBV20-1 and J is TRBJ2-5; 8 positions match TRBD1. Trimming cost V 0 bases and J 5 bases; bases outside gene matches: 8. There are 15 residues in the CDR3. Germline CDR1 and CDR2: DFQATT and SNEGSKA (reference sequence).

A word on this clonotype: Since a much larger clone is just one base distant, this may be a read error. The chain has TRBV2 and TRBJ1-4, with 9 positions matching TRBD1. The CDR3 has 16 residues. The germline CDR1 and CDR2 sequences are SNHLY and FYNNEI. J gave up 7 bases and V 8 bases, and 14 bases lay outside the gene matches. The CDR3 DNA reads TGTGCCAGCGGGATGGCGGCCACAGGGGGCGGTGAAAAACTGTTTTTT. This codes for CASGMAATGGGEKLFF.

The V call is TRBV20-1, the J call TRBJ1-6; D is unclear. Germline CDR1 is DFQATT and CDR2 is SNEGSKA (reference sequence). The CDR3 spans 12 residues. V was cut by 6 bases and J by 7 bases, with 10 bases left in between. This CDR3 reads CSAYGKNSPLHF. Here the CDR3 DNA reads TGCAGTGCCTACGGAAAGAATTCACCCCTCCACTTT.

This clonotype was observed at least ten times. The V and J genes are TRBV30 and TRBJ1-3; the D is unclear. The germline V and J ends were trimmed by 4 bases and 1 base, with 14 bases remaining between them. The CDR3 covers 15 residues. Germline-derived CDR1 and CDR2 are GTSNPN and SVGIG (reference sequence). The chain's CDR3 is CAWKDCAGSGNTIYF. CDR3 bases: TGTGCCTGGAAGGACTGTGCCGGGTCTGGAAACACCATATATTTT.

This sequence joins TRBV5-1 and TRBJ1-1; possibly TRBD1 for D (6 bases). Germline CDR1 reads SGHRS; CDR2 reads YFSETQ. The CDR3 is made up of 15 amino acids. The V end lost 3 bases, the J end lost 1 base, and 13 bases lay between the germline ends. This CDR3 reads CASSSNRVANTEAFF. The CDR3 bases are TGCGCCAGCAGCTCCAACAGGGTGGCGAACACTGAAGCTTTCTTT. The whole variable domain, filled in from reference TRBV5-1 and TRBJ1-1, reads KAGVTQTPRYLIKTRGQQVTLSCSPISGHRSVSWYQQTPGQGLQFLFEYFSETQRNKGNFPGRFSGRQFSNSRSEMNVSTLELGDSALYLCASSSNRVANTEAFFGQGTRLTVV.

V gene TRBV10-1 combines with J gene TRBJ2-5; 11 nucleotides line up with TRBD1. The V and J ends lost 0 bases and 5 bases, in that order; junction bases with no gene match: 14. The CDR3 has 19 amino acids. The germline V gene encodes CDR1 WNHNN and CDR2 SYGVQD (reference sequence). The CDR3 DNA follows: TGCGCCAGCAGTGAGTCCATACCCGGACAGGGGGCAAGTATGGAGACCCAGTACTTC. It translates to CASSESIPGQGASMETQYF.

The chain has TRBV11-3 and TRBJ2-2; 8 bases line up with TRBD1. The CDR3 consists of 17 residues. Germline V gene lookup returns CDR1 SGHNT and CDR2 YENEEA. Losses at the gene ends were 5 bases for V and 1 base for J; bases not matched to a gene: 9. The DNA for the CDR3 is TGTGCCAGCAGCCGAGGACAGGGAGGATGGAACACCGGGGAGCTGTTTTTT. It specifies CASSRGQGGWNTGELFF.

The gene calls are TRBV14 and TRBJ1-1, with D uncertain. The CDR3 has 14 residues. With 0 bases removed from V and 2 bases from J, the gap between germline ends came to 7 bases. CDR1 is SGHDN, CDR2 FVKESK, per germline. CDR3 bases: TGTGCCAGCAGCCAAGATCGGTTTAACACTGAAGCTTTCTTT. It yields the protein CASSQDRFNTEAFF. Together with reference TRBV14 and TRBJ1-1, the CDR3 gives the full variable domain: EAGVTQFPSHSVIEKGQTVTLRCDPISGHDNLYWYRRVMGKEIKFLLHFVKESKQDESGMPNNRFLAERTGGTYSTLKVQPAELEDSGVYFCASSQDRFNTEAFFGQGTRLTVV.

Remarks on this clonotype: A much larger clonotype is one base distant, so this may be a read error. It is likely a read error, because the conserved phenylalanine at the end of the CDR3 is missing. The rearrangement links TRBV7-9 to TRBJ2-2, with no clear D. The CDR3 length is 18 residues. Trimming stripped 5 bases from V and 3 bases from J, with 22 bases between. Looked up from germline, CDR1 is SEHNR and CDR2 is FQNEAQ (reference sequence). The CDR3 DNA follows: TGTGCCAGCAGCCCTTACCCCAATGTACCGTCGGACACCGGGGAGCTGTTTTCT. The encoded protein is CASSPYPNVPSDTGELFS.

This clonotype turned up a few times. The V call is TRBV20-1, the J call TRBJ1-4; 10 bases map to TRBD1. V lost 7 bases, J lost 6 bases, and 8 bases stayed unmatched. This CDR3 contains 14 residues. Per germline, CDR1 DFQATT and CDR2 SNEGSKA (reference sequence). CDR3 loop: CSVRPGTGDEKLFF. The CDR3 DNA sequence: TGCAGTGTTCGCCCGGGGACAGGGGATGAAAAACTGTTTTTT.

This clonotype appeared a few times. Mismatch with germline at one junction end may stem from a read error. The chain uses TRBV12-3 or TRBV12-4 and TRBJ1-1; D may be TRBD1 (6 bases). The CDR3 spans 14 residues. The CDR3 coding sequence is TGTGCCAGCATCCGGGGGCTAATGAACGCTGAAGCTTTCTTT. This gives the protein CASIRGLMNAEAFF.

The chain is built from TRBV7-9 and TRBJ2-1; 10 positions match TRBD2. Germline V gene data show CDR1 as SEHNR and CDR2 as FQNEAQ (reference sequence). This CDR3 is built from 19 residues. V shed 2 bases and J 1 base; nucleotides not matched to a gene: 11. The CDR3 is CASSLTGTSGVLSYNEQFF. CDR3 DNA sequence: TGTGCCAGCAGCTTAACGGGAACTAGCGGGGTTCTGTCCTACAATGAGCAGTTCTTC.

In its sample, this clonotype was seen many times. The gene calls are TRBV9 and TRBJ1-3; D is undetermined. Deletions cut 0 bases from V and 0 bases from J, with 10 bases between. Germline CDR1 reads SGDLS; CDR2 reads YYNGEE. There are 16 residues in the CDR3. DNA for the CDR3: TGTGCCAGCAGCGTAGCTGCGGGGAACTCTGGAAACACCATATATTTT. It specifies CASSVAAGNSGNTIYF.

This clonotype was counted at least ten times. This chain uses TRBV20-1 with TRBJ2-3, with 13 bases identical to TRBD2. V was clipped by 6 bases and J by 1 base; unmatched bases: 7. This CDR3 has 16 residues. Germline assignment: CDR1 DFQATT and CDR2 SNEGSKA (reference sequence). The CDR3, as DNA: TGCAGTGCCTGGACTAGCGGGGGCCTTCGCACAGATACGCAGTATTTT. This codes for CSAWTSGGLRTDTQYF.

There are a few counts of this clonotype. V usage is TRBV6-1 and J usage is TRBJ2-3, with 8 bases aligning to TRBD2. The CDR3 sequence is 14 residues long. The ends lost 3 bases at V and 4 bases at J; junction bases unmatched: 3. Germline CDR1 is MNHNS and CDR2 is SASEGT. CDR3 amino acids: CASSDGGAPDTQYF. In DNA form, the CDR3 reads TGTGCCAGCAGTGACGGGGGGGCCCCAGATACGCAGTATTTT.